A selection of T cell receptor beta chains follows, all from one sample in a study of blood T cell repertoires in COVID-19. Sequencing used immunoSEQ multiplex PCR; TCRdb keeps in-frame clones, though not all of them. The sample lists under 500,000 clones, roughly 91% occurring once. Sequenced input: peripheral blood. The receptor set was obtained from a woman aged 25 to 45 with acute or convalescent COVID-19. The CDR3 runs from the conserved cysteine through the conserved F or W. Fields, in order: clone size, D gene, J gene, V gene, CDR3 protein, CDR3 DNA. D genes are given only for firm matches. Some rows mark clone size as missing; the rest say once, few, many or name a class of expanded clone.

abundance: .; d_gene: .; j_gene: TRBJ2-5; v_gene: TRBV4-2; CDR3aa: CASSPGGKRETQYF; CDR3nt: TGTGCCAGCAGCCCGGGGGGCAAGCGAGAGACCCAGTACTTC
abundance: few; d_gene: .; j_gene: TRBJ2-7; v_gene: TRBV29-1; CDR3aa: CSVDLQGAKQYF; CDR3nt: TGCAGCGTTGACCTACAGGGTGCCAAGCAGTACTTC
abundance: .; d_gene: .; j_gene: TRBJ1-3; v_gene: TRBV30; CDR3aa: CAWSPDSGNTIYF; CDR3nt: TGTGCCTGGAGTCCTGACAGTGGAAACACCATATATTTT
abundance: .; d_gene: .; j_gene: TRBJ1-1; v_gene: TRBV7-2; CDR3aa: CASSFAGIGTEAFF; CDR3nt: TGTGCCAGCAGCTTTGCAGGTATTGGCACTGAAGCTTTCTTT
abundance: .; d_gene: TRBD1; j_gene: TRBJ2-1; v_gene: TRBV18; CDR3aa: CASSLRQGEGNEQFF; CDR3nt: TGTGCCAGCTCACTGCGACAGGGGGAGGGCAATGAGCAGTTCTTC
abundance: .; d_gene: .; j_gene: TRBJ1-1; v_gene: TRBV6-1; CDR3aa: CASAGPNTEAFF; CDR3nt: TGTGCCAGCGCTGGGCCGAACACTGAAGCTTTCTTT
abundance: .; d_gene: .; j_gene: TRBJ1-2; v_gene: TRBV4-2; CDR3aa: CASSQAHGQQNYGYTF; CDR3nt: TGTGCCAGCAGCCAAGCCCACGGACAGCAAAACTATGGCTACACCTTC
abundance: .; d_gene: .; j_gene: TRBJ2-7; v_gene: TRBV15; CDR3aa: CATSVGPKTYEQYF; CDR3nt: TGTGCCACCAGCGTGGGGCCTAAAACCTACGAGCAGTACTTC
abundance: once; d_gene: .; j_gene: TRBJ2-3; v_gene: TRBV19; CDR3aa: CASSRRPRSPDTQYF; CDR3nt: TGTGCCAGTAGTAGGAGGCCCCGGAGCCCAGATACGCAGTATTTT
abundance: .; d_gene: TRBD1; j_gene: TRBJ1-2; v_gene: TRBV11-2; CDR3aa: CASSHHGTGDGYTF; CDR3nt: TGTGCCAGCAGCCACCACGGGACAGGGGACGGCTACACCTTC
abundance: .; d_gene: .; j_gene: TRBJ1-6; v_gene: TRBV20-1; CDR3aa: CSASSRQPYNSPLHF; CDR3nt: TGCAGTGCTAGTTCAAGACAGCCTTATAATTCACCCCTCCACTTT
abundance: .; d_gene: .; j_gene: TRBJ1-3; v_gene: TRBV28; CDR3aa: CASNTLGLGNTIYF; CDR3nt: TGTGCCAGCAATACTTTGGGACTTGGAAACACCATATATTTT
abundance: .; d_gene: .; j_gene: TRBJ2-2; v_gene: TRBV7-9; CDR3aa: CASSLDSMPIYGTGELFF; CDR3nt: TGTGCCAGCAGCTTGGATTCTATGCCCATCTACGGGACCGGGGAGCTGTTTTTT
abundance: few; d_gene: .; j_gene: TRBJ1-1; v_gene: TRBV27; CDR3aa: CASSSTGNTEAFF; CDR3nt: TGTGCCAGCAGCAGTACAGGGAACACTGAAGCTTTCTTT
abundance: .; d_gene: .; j_gene: TRBJ2-1; v_gene: TRBV7-3; CDR3aa: CASSFVHARYNEQFF; CDR3nt: TGTGCCAGCAGCTTCGTCCATGCTCGGTACAATGAGCAGTTCTTC
abundance: .; d_gene: TRBD1; j_gene: TRBJ2-3; v_gene: TRBV13; CDR3aa: CASSFQGAGTDTQYF; CDR3nt: TGTGCCAGCAGCTTCCAGGGGGCAGGCACAGATACGCAGTATTTT
abundance: .; d_gene: .; j_gene: TRBJ2-3; v_gene: TRBV30; CDR3aa: CAWSGQVFSDTQYF; CDR3nt: TGTGCCTGGAGTGGACAGGTTTTTTCAGATACGCAGTATTTT
abundance: .; d_gene: .; j_gene: TRBJ2-5; v_gene: TRBV5-1; CDR3aa: CASSLLAGETQYF; CDR3nt: TGCGCCAGCAGCTTACTAGCCGGGGAGACCCAGTACTTC
abundance: .; d_gene: TRBD2; j_gene: TRBJ2-7; v_gene: TRBV5-1; CDR3aa: CASSLVAGETYEQYF; CDR3nt: TGCGCCAGCAGCTTGGTGGCGGGGGAGACCTACGAGCAGTACTTC
abundance: once; d_gene: .; j_gene: TRBJ2-1; v_gene: TRBV9; CDR3aa: CASSAHQGGGDWSNEQFF; CDR3nt: TGTGCCAGCAGCGCCCACCAGGGAGGGGGGGATTGGAGCAATGAGCAGTTCTTC
abundance: .; d_gene: .; j_gene: TRBJ2-1; v_gene: TRBV24-1; CDR3aa: CATSDLNPTTSNEQFF; CDR3nt: TGTGCCACCAGTGATTTGAATCCAACAACTAGCAATGAGCAGTTCTTC
abundance: .; d_gene: .; j_gene: TRBJ2-7; v_gene: TRBV5-1; CDR3aa: CASSPRVGIYEQYF; CDR3nt: TGCGCCAGCAGCCCCCGGGTCGGAATTTACGAGCAGTACTTC
abundance: .; d_gene: .; j_gene: TRBJ2-1; v_gene: TRBV2; CDR3aa: CATTPQGLNEQFF; CDR3nt: TGTGCCACAACTCCCCAGGGGCTTAATGAGCAGTTCTTC
abundance: .; d_gene: TRBD1; j_gene: TRBJ2-2; v_gene: TRBV30; CDR3aa: CAWRTGGFSRNTGELFF; CDR3nt: TGTGCCTGGCGGACAGGGGGCTTCTCCAGGAACACCGGGGAGCTGTTTTTT
abundance: .; d_gene: TRBD1; j_gene: TRBJ1-1; v_gene: TRBV7-2; CDR3aa: CASSLTGVSTEAFF; CDR3nt: TGTGCCAGCAGCTTAACAGGGGTGTCCACTGAAGCTTTCTTT
abundance: .; d_gene: .; j_gene: TRBJ1-2; v_gene: TRBV12-3/TRBV12-4; CDR3aa: CASRRSQGGYTF; CDR3nt: TGTGCCAGCAGACGCTCACAGGGTGGCTACACCTTC
abundance: once; d_gene: TRBD1; j_gene: TRBJ2-3; v_gene: TRBV6-5; CDR3aa: CASKPGQGADTQYF; CDR3nt: TGTGCCAGCAAACCGGGACAGGGGGCAGATACGCAGTATTTT
abundance: .; d_gene: .; j_gene: TRBJ2-5; v_gene: TRBV6-5; CDR3aa: CARERRTEETQYF; CDR3nt: TGTGCCAGGGAACGTCGGACAGAAGAGACCCAGTACTTC
abundance: .; d_gene: .; j_gene: TRBJ1-2; v_gene: TRBV28; CDR3aa: CASSPYYNGGYTF; CDR3nt: TGTGCCAGCAGTCCTTACTACAACGGTGGCTACACCTTC
abundance: .; d_gene: .; j_gene: TRBJ2-1; v_gene: TRBV9; CDR3aa: CASSGTPNEQFF; CDR3nt: TGTGCCAGCTCAGGAACACCCAATGAGCAGTTCTTC
abundance: few; d_gene: .; j_gene: TRBJ2-7; v_gene: TRBV2; CDR3aa: CASRETGPYEQYF; CDR3nt: TGTGCCAGCAGGGAGACAGGCCCCTACGAGCAGTACTTC
abundance: .; d_gene: TRBD2; j_gene: TRBJ2-1; v_gene: TRBV9; CDR3aa: CASSEGTRLYNEQFF; CDR3nt: TGTGCCAGCAGCGAAGGGACTAGACTCTACAATGAGCAGTTCTTC
abundance: .; d_gene: .; j_gene: TRBJ2-1; v_gene: TRBV4-1; CDR3aa: CASSGGAWDEQFF; CDR3nt: TGCGCCAGCAGCGGGGGGGCCTGGGATGAGCAGTTCTTC
abundance: .; d_gene: TRBD1; j_gene: TRBJ1-1; v_gene: TRBV7-6; CDR3aa: CASSFRTSWTGAGFTEAFF; CDR3nt: TGTGCCAGCAGCTTCCGAACCTCCTGGACAGGGGCGGGGTTCACTGAAGCTTTCTTT
abundance: .; d_gene: TRBD1; j_gene: TRBJ1-2; v_gene: TRBV9; CDR3aa: CASSGQDRGYTF; CDR3nt: TGTGCCAGCAGCGGGCAGGACAGGGGCTACACCTTC
abundance: .; d_gene: .; j_gene: TRBJ1-1; v_gene: TRBV7-2; CDR3aa: CASSRHGSGTEAFF; CDR3nt: TGTGCCAGCAGCCGTCACGGTTCGGGGACTGAAGCTTTCTTT
abundance: .; d_gene: TRBD2; j_gene: TRBJ2-1; v_gene: TRBV19; CDR3aa: CASRGLAVNNEQFF; CDR3nt: TGTGCCAGCAGGGGACTAGCGGTGAACAATGAGCAGTTCTTC
abundance: once; d_gene: .; j_gene: TRBJ2-3; v_gene: TRBV5-5; CDR3aa: CASSWTSLVTDTQYF; CDR3nt: TGTGCCAGCAGCTGGACATCTCTCGTAACAGATACGCAGTATTTT
abundance: once; d_gene: .; j_gene: TRBJ2-3; v_gene: TRBV4-1; CDR3aa: CASSQVGGSTDTQYF; CDR3nt: TGCGCCAGCAGCCAAGTCGGGGGTAGCACAGATACGCAGTATTTT
abundance: few; d_gene: .; j_gene: TRBJ1-1; v_gene: TRBV10-1; CDR3aa: CASRNSTPKNTEAFF; CDR3nt: TGCGCCAGCAGGAACAGCACACCTAAAAACACTGAAGCTTTCTTT
abundance: .; d_gene: TRBD1; j_gene: TRBJ1-2; v_gene: TRBV2; CDR3aa: CASSGQGAGGYTF; CDR3nt: TGTGCCAGCAGTGGACAGGGGGCGGGTGGCTACACCTTC
abundance: .; d_gene: .; j_gene: TRBJ1-5; v_gene: TRBV2; CDR3aa: CASSYNSGQQPQHF; CDR3nt: TGTGCCAGCAGCTATAATTCCGGACAGCAGCCCCAGCATTTT
abundance: .; d_gene: .; j_gene: TRBJ2-5; v_gene: TRBV11-2; CDR3aa: CASSLGGIAETQYF; CDR3nt: TGTGCCAGCAGCTTAGGGGGCATCGCGGAGACCCAGTACTTC
abundance: few; d_gene: TRBD2; j_gene: TRBJ2-7; v_gene: TRBV6-2/TRBV6-3; CDR3aa: CASSWGGDAYEQYF; CDR3nt: TGTGCCAGCAGTTGGGGGGGGGACGCCTACGAGCAGTACTTC
abundance: .; d_gene: .; j_gene: TRBJ2-5; v_gene: TRBV5-1; CDR3aa: CASSQNTGIETQYF; CDR3nt: TGCGCCAGCAGCCAGAATACAGGGATCGAGACCCAGTACTTC
abundance: .; d_gene: TRBD1; j_gene: TRBJ1-2; v_gene: TRBV19; CDR3aa: CASTRGLKSNGYTF; CDR3nt: TGTGCCAGTACCAGGGGGCTAAAGTCGAATGGCTACACCTTC
abundance: .; d_gene: .; j_gene: TRBJ1-2; v_gene: TRBV28; CDR3aa: CASSSNLLTYGYTF; CDR3nt: TGTGCCAGCAGTTCAAACCTACTAACCTATGGCTACACCTTC
abundance: once; d_gene: TRBD1; j_gene: TRBJ2-7; v_gene: TRBV24-1; CDR3aa: CATSDSRQGRFYEQYF; CDR3nt: TGTGCCACCAGTGATTCCAGACAGGGGAGATTCTACGAGCAGTACTTC
abundance: .; d_gene: TRBD1; j_gene: TRBJ1-6; v_gene: TRBV5-1; CDR3aa: CASSLDTGVNSPLHF; CDR3nt: TGCGCCAGCAGCTTGGATACAGGGGTGAATTCACCCCTCCACTTT
abundance: .; d_gene: TRBD1; j_gene: TRBJ2-5; v_gene: TRBV3-1/TRBV3-2; CDR3aa: CASSPSQGEMQETQYF; CDR3nt: TGTGCCAGCAGTCCGTCACAGGGGGAGATGCAAGAGACCCAGTACTTC
abundance: .; d_gene: .; j_gene: TRBJ1-1; v_gene: TRBV6-1; CDR3aa: CASSEADRTYFSKAFF; CDR3nt: TGTGCCAGCAGCGAAGCGGACAGAACCTACTTTTCCAAAGCTTTCTTT
abundance: .; d_gene: TRBD2; j_gene: TRBJ2-7; v_gene: TRBV18; CDR3aa: CASSPRGTGGAYEQYF; CDR3nt: TGTGCCAGCTCCCCGCGGGGGACCGGAGGAGCCTACGAGCAGTACTTC
abundance: .; d_gene: .; j_gene: TRBJ1-1; v_gene: TRBV11-2; CDR3aa: CASSLGKNRAYTEAFF; CDR3nt: TGTGCCAGCAGCTTAGGTAAAAACAGGGCGTACACTGAAGCTTTCTTT
abundance: .; d_gene: TRBD1; j_gene: TRBJ1-2; v_gene: TRBV6-5; CDR3aa: CASSWGQGDYGYTF; CDR3nt: TGTGCCAGCAGTTGGGGACAGGGTGACTATGGCTACACCTTC